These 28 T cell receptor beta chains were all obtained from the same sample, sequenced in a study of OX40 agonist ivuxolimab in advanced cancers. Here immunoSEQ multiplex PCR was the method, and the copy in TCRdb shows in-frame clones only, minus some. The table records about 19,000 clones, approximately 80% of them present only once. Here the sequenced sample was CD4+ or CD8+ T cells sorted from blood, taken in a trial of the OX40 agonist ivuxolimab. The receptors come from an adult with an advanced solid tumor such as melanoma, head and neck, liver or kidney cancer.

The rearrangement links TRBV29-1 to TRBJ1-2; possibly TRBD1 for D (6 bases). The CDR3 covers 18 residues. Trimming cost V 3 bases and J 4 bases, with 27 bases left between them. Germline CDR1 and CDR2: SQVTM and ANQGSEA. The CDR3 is CSVDSGEQQGGSLYGYTF. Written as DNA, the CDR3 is TGCAGCGTTGATTCCGGGGAGCAACAGGGTGGGTCTCTCTATGGCTACACCTTC.

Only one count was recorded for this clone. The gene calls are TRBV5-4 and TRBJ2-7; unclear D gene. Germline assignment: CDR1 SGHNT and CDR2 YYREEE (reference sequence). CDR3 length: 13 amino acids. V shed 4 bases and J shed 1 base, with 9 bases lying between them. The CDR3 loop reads CASSQARSYEQYF. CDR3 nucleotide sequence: TGTGCCAGCAGCCAAGCCAGGTCCTACGAGCAGTACTTC.

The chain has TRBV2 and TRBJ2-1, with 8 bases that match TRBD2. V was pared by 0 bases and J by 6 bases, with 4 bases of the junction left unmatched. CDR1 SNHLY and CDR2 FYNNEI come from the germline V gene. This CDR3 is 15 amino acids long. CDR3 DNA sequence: TGTGCCAGCAGTGAAGCGGTAGCGGGGTCCAATGAGCAGTTCTTC. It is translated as CASSEAVAGSNEQFF. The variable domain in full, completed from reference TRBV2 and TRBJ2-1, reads EPEVTQTPSHQVTQMGQEVILRCVPISNHLYFYWYRQILGQKVEFLVSFYNNEISEKSEIFDDQFSVERPDGSNFTLKIRSTKLEDSAMYFCASSEAVAGSNEQFFGPGTRLTVL.

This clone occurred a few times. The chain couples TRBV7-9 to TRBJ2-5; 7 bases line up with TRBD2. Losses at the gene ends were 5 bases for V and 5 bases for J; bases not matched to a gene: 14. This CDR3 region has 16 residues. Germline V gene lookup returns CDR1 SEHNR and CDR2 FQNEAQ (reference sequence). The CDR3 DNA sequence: TGTGCCAGCAGCCGCGTTCTAGCGGAAGCAAGCGAGACCCAGTACTTC. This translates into CASSRVLAEASETQYF.

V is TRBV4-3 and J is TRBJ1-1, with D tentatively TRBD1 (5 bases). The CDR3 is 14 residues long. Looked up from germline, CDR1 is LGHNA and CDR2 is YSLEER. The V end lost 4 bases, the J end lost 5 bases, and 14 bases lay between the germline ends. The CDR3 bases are TGCGCCAGCAGCCCCTCCCCGGGGGTGACTGAAGCTTTCTTT. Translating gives CASSPSPGVTEAFF.

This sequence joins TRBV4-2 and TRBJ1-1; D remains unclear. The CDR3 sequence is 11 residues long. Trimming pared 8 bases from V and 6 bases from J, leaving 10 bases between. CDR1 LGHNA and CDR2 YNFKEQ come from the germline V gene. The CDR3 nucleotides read TGTGCCAGCGGGCCTGGGGCTGAAGCTTTCTTT. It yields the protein CASGPGAEAFF.

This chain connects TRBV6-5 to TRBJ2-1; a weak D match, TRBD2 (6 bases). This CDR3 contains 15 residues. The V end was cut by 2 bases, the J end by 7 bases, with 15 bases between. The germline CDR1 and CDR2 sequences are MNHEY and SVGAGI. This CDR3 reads CASSYTKGLANEQFF. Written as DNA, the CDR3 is TGTGCCAGCAGTTACACGAAGGGACTTGCGAATGAGCAGTTCTTC.

The CDR3 sequence is CASSQEEQGYDEQYF. As DNA, the CDR3 is TGTGCCAGCAGCCAAGAGGAGCAGGGCTATGACGAGCAGTACTTC. The V gene is TRBV4-2, the J gene TRBJ2-7, with D perhaps matching TRBD1 (5 bases). V was trimmed by 0 bases and J by 5 bases, leaving 14 bases between them. In germline, CDR1 is LGHNA, CDR2 YNFKEQ. The CDR3 sequence is 15 residues long.

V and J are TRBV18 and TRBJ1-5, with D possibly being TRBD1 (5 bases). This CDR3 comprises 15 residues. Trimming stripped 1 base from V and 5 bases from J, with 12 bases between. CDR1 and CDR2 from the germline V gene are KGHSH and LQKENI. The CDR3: CASSPLPGSDQPQHF. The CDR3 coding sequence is TGTGCCAGCTCACCACTTCCAGGGAGCGATCAGCCCCAGCATTTT.

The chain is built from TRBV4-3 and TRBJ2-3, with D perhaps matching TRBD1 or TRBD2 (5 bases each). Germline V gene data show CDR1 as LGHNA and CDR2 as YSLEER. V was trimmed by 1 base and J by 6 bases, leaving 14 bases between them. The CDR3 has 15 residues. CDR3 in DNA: TGCGCCAGCAGCCAAGGGAGGATAGCAGGGGATACGCAGTATTTT. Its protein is CASSQGRIAGDTQYF.

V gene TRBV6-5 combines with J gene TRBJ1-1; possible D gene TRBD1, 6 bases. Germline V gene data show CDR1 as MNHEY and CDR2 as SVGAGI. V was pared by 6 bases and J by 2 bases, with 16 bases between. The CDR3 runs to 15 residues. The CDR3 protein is CASRLQGYGNTEAFF. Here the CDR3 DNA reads TGTGCCAGCAGATTACAGGGATACGGAAACACTGAAGCTTTCTTT.

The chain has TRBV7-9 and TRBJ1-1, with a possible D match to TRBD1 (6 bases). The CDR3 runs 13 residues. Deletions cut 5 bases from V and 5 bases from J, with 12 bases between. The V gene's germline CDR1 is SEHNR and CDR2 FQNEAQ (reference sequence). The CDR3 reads CASSEGGETEAFF. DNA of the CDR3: TGTGCCAGCAGCGAGGGGGGTGAAACTGAAGCTTTCTTT. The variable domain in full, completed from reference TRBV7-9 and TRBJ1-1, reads DTGVSQNPRHKITKRGQNVTFRCDPISEHNRLYWYRQTLGQGPEFLTYFQNEAQLEKSRLLSDRFSAERPKGSFSTLEIQRTEQGDSAMYLCASSEGGETEAFFGQGTRLTVV.

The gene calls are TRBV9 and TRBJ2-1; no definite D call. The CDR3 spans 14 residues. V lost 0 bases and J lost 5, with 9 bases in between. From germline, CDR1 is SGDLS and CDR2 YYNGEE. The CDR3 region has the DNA TGTGCCAGCAGCGTAGGTCGCCAGAACAATGAGCAGTTCTTC. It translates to CASSVGRQNNEQFF.

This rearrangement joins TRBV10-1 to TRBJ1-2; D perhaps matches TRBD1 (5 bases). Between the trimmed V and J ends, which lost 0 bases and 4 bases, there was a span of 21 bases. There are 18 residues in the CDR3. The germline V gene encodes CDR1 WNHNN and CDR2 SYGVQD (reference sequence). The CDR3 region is CASSESGTRYTQGYGYTF. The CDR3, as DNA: TGCGCCAGCAGTGAGTCCGGGACCCGGTATACCCAGGGCTATGGCTACACCTTC.

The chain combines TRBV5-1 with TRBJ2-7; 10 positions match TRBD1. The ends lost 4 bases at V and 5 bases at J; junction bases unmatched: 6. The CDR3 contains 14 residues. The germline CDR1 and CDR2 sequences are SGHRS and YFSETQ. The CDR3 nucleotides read TGCGCCAGCAGCCTCCGGGACAGGGGCCACGAGCAGTACTTC. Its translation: CASSLRDRGHEQYF.

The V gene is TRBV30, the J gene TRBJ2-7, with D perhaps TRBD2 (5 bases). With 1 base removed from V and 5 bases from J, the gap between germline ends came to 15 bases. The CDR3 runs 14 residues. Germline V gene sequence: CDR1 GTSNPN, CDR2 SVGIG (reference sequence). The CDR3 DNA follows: TGTGCCTGGAGTGCGTCTAGCCTCGTCCACGAGCAGTACTTC. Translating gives CAWSASSLVHEQYF.

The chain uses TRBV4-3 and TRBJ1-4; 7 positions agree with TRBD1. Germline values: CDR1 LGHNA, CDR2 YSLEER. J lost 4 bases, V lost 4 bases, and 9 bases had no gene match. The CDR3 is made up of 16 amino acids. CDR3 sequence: CASSPGTGQRNEKLFF. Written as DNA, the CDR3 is TGCGCCAGCAGCCCTGGTACGGGACAGCGTAATGAAAAACTGTTTTTT.

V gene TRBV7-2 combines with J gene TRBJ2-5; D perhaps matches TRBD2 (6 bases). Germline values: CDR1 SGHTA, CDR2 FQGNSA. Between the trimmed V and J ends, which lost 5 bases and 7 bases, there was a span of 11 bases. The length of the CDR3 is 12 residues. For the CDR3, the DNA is TGTGCCAGCAGCGGGGGGTTCGGGACCCAGTACTTC. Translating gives CASSGGFGTQYF.

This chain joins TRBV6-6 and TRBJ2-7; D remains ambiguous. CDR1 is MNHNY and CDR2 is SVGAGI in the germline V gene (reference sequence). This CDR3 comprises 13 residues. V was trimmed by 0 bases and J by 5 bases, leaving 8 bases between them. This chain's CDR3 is CASSYSTWNEQYF. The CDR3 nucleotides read TGTGCCAGCAGTTACTCGACTTGGAACGAGCAGTACTTC.

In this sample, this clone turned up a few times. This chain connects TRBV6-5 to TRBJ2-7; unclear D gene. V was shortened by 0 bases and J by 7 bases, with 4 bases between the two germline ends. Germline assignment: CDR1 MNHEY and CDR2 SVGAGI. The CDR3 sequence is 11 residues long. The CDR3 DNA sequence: TGTGCCAGCAGTTACTCTGAAGAGCAGTACTTC. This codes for CASSYSEEQYF.

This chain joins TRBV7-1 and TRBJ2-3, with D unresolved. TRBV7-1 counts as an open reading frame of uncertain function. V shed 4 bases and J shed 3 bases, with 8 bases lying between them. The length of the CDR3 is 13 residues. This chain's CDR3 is CASSLMETDTQYF. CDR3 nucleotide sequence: TGTGCCAGCAGCTTAATGGAAACAGATACGCAGTATTTT.

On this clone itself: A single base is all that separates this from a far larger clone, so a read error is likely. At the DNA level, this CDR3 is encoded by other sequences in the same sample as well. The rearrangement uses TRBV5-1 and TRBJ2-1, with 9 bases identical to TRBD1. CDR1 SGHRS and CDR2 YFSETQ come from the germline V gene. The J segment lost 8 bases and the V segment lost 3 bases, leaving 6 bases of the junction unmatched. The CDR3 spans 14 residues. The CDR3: CASSSYRGLDEQFF. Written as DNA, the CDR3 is TGCGCCAGCAGCTCCTACAGGGGGCTGGATGAGCAGTTCTTC.

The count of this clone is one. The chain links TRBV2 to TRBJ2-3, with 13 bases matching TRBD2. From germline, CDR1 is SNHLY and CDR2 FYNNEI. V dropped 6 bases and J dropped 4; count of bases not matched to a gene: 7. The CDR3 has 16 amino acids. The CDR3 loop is CASSQGLAGASDTQYF. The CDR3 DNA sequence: TGTGCCAGCAGCCAAGGACTAGCGGGAGCCTCAGATACGCAGTATTTT.

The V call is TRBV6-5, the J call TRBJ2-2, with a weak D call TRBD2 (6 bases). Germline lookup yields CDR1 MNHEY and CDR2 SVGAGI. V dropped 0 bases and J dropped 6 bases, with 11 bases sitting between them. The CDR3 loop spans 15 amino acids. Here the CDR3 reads CASSYSPGLSGELFF. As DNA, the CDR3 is TGTGCCAGCAGTTACTCACCGGGACTCTCCGGGGAGCTGTTTTTT.

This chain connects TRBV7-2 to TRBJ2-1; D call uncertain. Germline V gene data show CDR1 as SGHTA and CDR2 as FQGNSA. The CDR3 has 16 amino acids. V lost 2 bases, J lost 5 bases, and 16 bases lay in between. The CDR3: CASSLLHRTANNEQFF. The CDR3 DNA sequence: TGTGCCAGCAGCTTACTTCACCGGACGGCGAACAATGAGCAGTTCTTC.

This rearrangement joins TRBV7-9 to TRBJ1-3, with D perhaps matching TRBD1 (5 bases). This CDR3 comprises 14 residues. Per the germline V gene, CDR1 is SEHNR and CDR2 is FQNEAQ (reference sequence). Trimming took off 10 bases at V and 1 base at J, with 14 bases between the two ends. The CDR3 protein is CAIQGLASGNTIYF. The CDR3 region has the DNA TGTGCCATCCAGGGACTCGCGTCTGGAAACACCATATATTTT.

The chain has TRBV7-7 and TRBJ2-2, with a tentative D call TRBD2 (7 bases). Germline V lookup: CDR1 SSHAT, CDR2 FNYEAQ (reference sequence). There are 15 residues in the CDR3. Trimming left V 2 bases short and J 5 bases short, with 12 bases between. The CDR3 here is CASSLKGGRTGELFF. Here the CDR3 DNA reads TGTGCCAGCAGCTTAAAGGGGGGGAGGACCGGGGAGCTGTTTTTT.

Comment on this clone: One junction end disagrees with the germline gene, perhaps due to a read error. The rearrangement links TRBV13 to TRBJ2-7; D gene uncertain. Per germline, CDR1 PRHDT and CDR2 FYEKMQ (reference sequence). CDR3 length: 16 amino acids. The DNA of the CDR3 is TGCGCCAGCAGCCAAGATGTTGCGATTAGCTCCTACGAGCAGTACTTC. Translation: CASSQDVAISSYEQYF.